Shown below are 18 T cell receptor beta chains from a single sample sequenced in a study of vaccination and CD4 T cells after COVID-19. Oncomine TCR Beta short-read sequencing was applied to DNA from cultured CD4+ T cells. TCRdb redid the calling of the PCR reads with MiXCR, one entry per CDR3 protein. The table lists 7,500 to 9,500 distinct CDR3 sequences, 45% to 60% of them singletons, with around 8% in the top ten. Treatment defined: 10-day PBMC culture with coronavirus spike peptide pools or control peptides (ViraFEST assay). No antigen is known for these receptors. The sequencing input was CD4+ T cells from blood, cultured in vitro. These receptors came from a human donor who had recovered from COVID-19.

By proportion, this clonotype is medium-sized. The CDR3 region has the DNA TGTGCCAGCAGTGACAGTTTAAGGAATCAGCCCCAGCATTTT. It codes for CASSDSLRNQPQHF. The chain joins TRBV27 to TRBJ1-5; possibly TRBD1 for D (5 bases). CDR3 size: 14 residues. The germline V and J ends were trimmed by 5 bases and 4 bases, with 12 bases remaining between them. Germline CDR1 MNHEY, CDR2 SMNVEV (reference sequence).

This clonotype was seen just once. CDR3 residues: CSAKGVGSGDYEQYF. DNA for the CDR3: TGCAGTGCTAAGGGGGTCGGGAGCGGAGACTACGAGCAGTACTTC. The V call is TRBV20-1, the J call TRBJ2-7; D may match TRBD1 or TRBD2 (6 bases each). V lost 4 bases, J lost 3 bases, and 19 bases lay in between. This CDR3 region has 15 residues. Germline V CDR1 and CDR2: DFQATT, SNEGSKA (reference sequence).

The rearrangement joins TRBV28 to TRBJ2-1, with D tentatively TRBD1 (5 bases). CDR1 MDHEN and CDR2 SYDVKM come from the germline V gene. The CDR3 totals 13 residues. Trimming removed 3 bases at V and 7 bases at J, with 10 bases between. Here the CDR3 DNA reads TGTGCCAGCAGTTTCCCCGACAGAAATGAGCAGTTCTTC. It encodes CASSFPDRNEQFF.

The chain has TRBV7-8 and TRBJ2-2; tentatively, D is TRBD2 (6 bases). Germline loops: CDR1 SGHVS, CDR2 FQNEAQ. Trimming took 6 bases from V and 5 from J, leaving 10 bases between them. This CDR3 region has 13 residues. CDR3 residues: CASRGSGTGELFF. CDR3 bases: TGTGCCAGCAGAGGAAGCGGGACCGGGGAGCTGTTTTTT.

By proportion, this clonotype is medium-sized. The chain carries TRBV28 and TRBJ1-2; tentatively, D is TRBD1 (5 bases). The CDR3 totals 15 residues. The V end lost 5 bases, the J end lost 5 bases, and 18 bases lay between the germline ends. Germline V gene sequence: CDR1 MDHEN, CDR2 SYDVKM. In DNA, the CDR3 is TGTGCCAGCAGTCAAAAGACAAGCGGGGGGTATGGCTACACCTTC. It encodes CASSQKTSGGYGYTF.

The V and J genes are TRBV19 and TRBJ1-1; 8 bases match TRBD1. Germline values: CDR1 LNHDA, CDR2 SQIVND (reference sequence). J was trimmed by 7 bases and V by 1 base; bases with no gene match: 8. The CDR3 extends over 15 amino acids. CDR3 DNA: TGTGCCAGTAGTATAGCCCAGGGGGCGAGTGGTGAAGCTTTCTTT. Amino acids: CASSIAQGASGEAFF.

The V gene is TRBV6-1, the J gene TRBJ1-4; D is perhaps TRBD1 (6 bases). The CDR3 extends over 14 amino acids. The ends were cut back, 6 bases at V and 2 bases at J, with 10 bases in the middle. The germline V gene has CDR1 MNHNS and CDR2 SASEGT. This CDR3 is CASRQGGTNEKLFF. The DNA of the CDR3 is TGTGCCAGCAGACAGGGTGGTACTAATGAAAAACTGTTTTTT.

V and J are TRBV2 and TRBJ1-1, with D tentatively TRBD1 (5 bases). Germline V gene data show CDR1 as SNHLY and CDR2 as FYNNEI. Trimming took off 2 bases at V and 5 bases at J, with 12 bases between the two ends. There are 14 residues in the CDR3. The CDR3 nucleotides read TGTGCCAGCAGTGAATGGGGGGGTGTTACTGAAGCTTTCTTT. The encoded protein is CASSEWGGVTEAFF.

This clonotype has more than one count but fewer than ten. The chain uses TRBV7-2 and TRBJ1-1; no definite D call. The CDR3 has 12 amino acids. The ends were cut back, 5 bases at V and 6 bases at J, with 10 bases in the middle. Germline loops: CDR1 SGHTA, CDR2 FQGNSA. The CDR3 loop reads CASSPRRAEAFF. The CDR3 coding sequence is TGTGCCAGCAGCCCCCGGAGAGCTGAAGCTTTCTTT.

V gene TRBV12-3 or TRBV12-4 combines with J gene TRBJ2-2, with D possibly TRBD1 on 5 matching bases. The CDR3 is made up of 13 amino acids. The V end lost 4 bases, the J end lost 11 bases, and 14 bases lay between the germline ends. The CDR3 region is CASSSRRAGELFF. CDR3 coding DNA: TGTGCCAGCAGTTCTCGCAGGGCAGGAGAGCTGTTTTTT.

Worth noting for this clonotype: A much larger clonotype is one base distant, so this may be a read error. CDR3 nucleotides: TGTGCCATCGGCGGGAGTCCAGATACGCAGTATTTT. Translation gives CAIGGSPDTQYF. The chain joins TRBV10-3 to TRBJ2-3, with 7 nucleotides matching TRBD2. Looked up from germline, CDR1 is ENHRY and CDR2 is SYGVKD. J was trimmed by 4 bases and V by 8 bases; bases with no gene match: 3. The CDR3 covers 12 residues.

This clonotype was counted between two and nine times. The chain carries TRBV4-2 and TRBJ2-1; D is uncertain. Germline CDR1 and CDR2: LGHNA and YNFKEQ. This CDR3 is built from 15 residues. The V end was cut by 0 bases, the J end by 2 bases, with 8 bases between. The DNA of the CDR3 is TGTGCCAGCAGCCAAGATCTAGTCGCCTACAATGAGCAGTTCTTC. It codes for CASSQDLVAYNEQFF.

This sequence joins TRBV7-2 and TRBJ1-1; 7 nucleotides align to TRBD1. CDR1 SGHTA and CDR2 FQGNSA come from the germline V gene. This CDR3 contains 15 residues. V shed 0 bases, J shed 6 bases, and the junction held 7 bases outside the gene matches. The CDR3 nucleotides are TGTGCCAGCAGCTTAGCGCGGCCAGGGGGGGCTGAAGCTTTCTTT. Amino acid sequence: CASSLARPGGAEAFF.

Of note for this clonotype: This clone may be a read error of a much larger clone one base away. This sequence joins TRBV14 and TRBJ1-2; TRBD1 agrees at 10 bases. Trimming at V came to 5 bases and at J to 9 bases, leaving 6 bases not matched to a gene. CDR1 and CDR2 from the germline V gene are SGHDN and FVKESK. The CDR3 loop spans 13 amino acids. In DNA form, the CDR3 reads TGTGCCAGCAGCGGACAGGGGGTTACGAGCTACACCTTC. Translated, it gives CASSGQGVTSYTF. Together with reference TRBV14 and TRBJ1-2, the CDR3 gives the full variable domain: EAGVTQFPSHSVIEKGQTVTLRCDPISGHDNLYWYRRVMGKEIKFLLHFVKESKQDESGMPNNRFLAERTGGTYSTLKVQPAELEDSGVYFCASSGQGVTSYTFGSGTRLTVV.

The V gene is TRBV7-8, the J gene TRBJ1-3, with no clear D. V gave up 1 base and J gave up 4 bases, with 5 bases separating them. The length of the CDR3 is 13 residues. From germline, CDR1 is SGHVS and CDR2 FQNEAQ. In DNA, the CDR3 is TGTGCCAGCAGCTTAGGACCAGGAAACACCATATATTTT. Amino acid sequence: CASSLGPGNTIYF.

CDR3 nucleotide sequence: TGTGCCAGTAGTATGAGGCAGGGAAATAGCAATCAGCCCCAGCATTTT. Residues: CASSMRQGNSNQPQHF. The J gene is TRBJ1-5, the V gene TRBV19; a possible D gene is TRBD1 (5 bases). This CDR3 contains 16 residues. In germline, CDR1 is LNHDA, CDR2 SQIVND (reference sequence). V was trimmed by 3 bases and J by 0 bases, leaving 12 bases between them.

This sequence joins TRBV18 and TRBJ2-5, with TRBD2 identical over 7 bases. This CDR3 has 18 residues. Losses at the gene ends were 0 bases for V and 5 bases for J; bases not matched to a gene: 15. CDR1 KGHSH and CDR2 LQKENI come from the germline V gene. The CDR3 nucleotides are TGTGCCAGCTCACCACCTCTCCGACCCGGCCCCGGGGGGGAGACCCAGTACTTC. The encoded protein is CASSPPLRPGPGGETQYF.

This clonotype was seen more than once but under ten times. The chain couples TRBV6-2 or TRBV6-3 to TRBJ1-1; D is unresolved. V gave up 3 bases and J gave up 4 bases, with 9 bases separating them. This CDR3 is 13 amino acids long. Per the germline V gene, CDR1 is MNHEY and CDR2 is SVGEGT. CDR3 in amino acids: CASSYMGLTEAFF. The CDR3 DNA is TGTGCCAGCAGTTATATGGGTCTCACTGAAGCTTTCTTT.